The next 10 T cell receptor beta chains were all read from a single sample in a study of human T cells and chemical hapten exposure. As for time point: patch test 1, 2 weeks after DPC sensitization. As for treatment: therapeutic diphenylcyclopropenone sensitization with weekly scalp DPC. TCRdb reanalysed the RACE reads using MiXCR and keeps one entry per CDR3 protein. The sample has roughly 180,000 distinct CDR3 sequences, approximately 20% seen once. The material sequenced was whole blood, taken in connection with sensitization to the hapten diphenylcyclopropenone (DPC). These receptors all come from a woman in her fifties or sixties with alopecia areata. Some clones in this sample may be carry-over from other donors' samples.

V and J are TRBV6-2 or TRBV6-3 and TRBJ2-3, with 10 bases identical to TRBD1. Looked up from germline, CDR1 is MNHEY and CDR2 is SVGEGT. The CDR3 contains 15 residues. The V segment lost 5 bases and the J segment 7 bases; nucleotides outside the gene matches: 9. Here the CDR3 DNA reads TGTGCCAGCAGTCCTGGGACAGGGGTGAAGTATACGCAGTATTTT. Its protein is CASSPGTGVKYTQYF.

This clonotype was observed a few times. This rearrangement joins TRBV12-3 or TRBV12-4 to TRBJ2-2; D may be TRBD2 (5 bases). V lost 5 bases to trimming and J lost 4 bases, with 5 bases between them. This CDR3 spans 12 amino acids. In DNA, the CDR3 is TGTGCCAGCAGTGGGAGCACCGGGGAGCTGTTTTTT. Its translation is CASSGSTGELFF.

The rearrangement links TRBV27 to TRBJ1-2; tentatively, D is TRBD1 (6 bases). Germline V gene sequence: CDR1 MNHEY, CDR2 SMNVEV (reference sequence). Trimming shortened V by 5 bases and J by 4 bases, and 23 bases separated the two germline ends. The CDR3 is 17 residues long. CDR3 residues: CASSPHPTGLVGYGYTF. The CDR3 DNA sequence: TGTGCCAGCAGTCCCCATCCAACAGGGCTGGTTGGCTATGGCTACACCTTC.

This clonotype was observed a handful of times. The chain has TRBV11-2 and TRBJ2-2, with 7 positions matching TRBD2. V gave up 1 base and J gave up 3 bases; unmatched junction bases: 8. The length of the CDR3 is 17 residues. The germline CDR1 and CDR2 sequences are SGHAT and FQNNGV. CDR3 in amino acids: CASSLGLAYGYTGELFF. CDR3 coding DNA: TGTGCCAGCAGCTTAGGACTAGCATACGGATACACCGGGGAGCTGTTTTTT.

The chain joins TRBV7-6 to TRBJ2-3, with D perhaps matching TRBD2 (6 bases). Germline assignment: CDR1 SGHVS and CDR2 FNYEAQ. V shed 5 bases and J shed 5 bases, with 17 bases lying between them. The length of the CDR3 is 15 residues. CDR3: CASSPASVEGDTQYF. CDR3 nucleotide sequence: TGTGCCAGCAGCCCGGCTAGCGTAGAGGGAGATACGCAGTATTTT.

This chain joins TRBV11-2 and TRBJ1-4; no reliable D call. V was trimmed by 6 bases and J by 8 bases, leaving 13 bases between them. The CDR3 consists of 13 residues. The germline V gene has CDR1 SGHAT and CDR2 FQNNGV. CDR3 sequence: CASSSPPGEKLFF. The CDR3 DNA follows: TGTGCCAGCAGTTCACCACCCGGCGAAAAACTGTTTTTT.

This clonotype has a single count. The rearrangement links TRBV20-1 to TRBJ2-2, with TRBD2 identical over 7 bases. Germline-derived CDR1 and CDR2 are DFQATT and SNEGSKA (reference sequence). After removal of 0 bases from V and 6 bases from J, the junction contained 7 bases not matched to a gene. The CDR3 has 15 residues. As DNA, the CDR3 is TGCAGTGCTAGAGATGGACTAGTTGCGTCCGGGGAGCTGTTTTTT. Its translation is CSARDGLVASGELFF.

The gene calls are TRBV2 and TRBJ2-2; 10 bases line up with TRBD1. The CDR3 extends over 16 amino acids. Trimming cost V 7 bases and J 7 bases; bases outside gene matches: 12. The germline gives CDR1 SNHLY, CDR2 FYNNEI. The CDR3 spells CASTRDRGRLGGELFF. The CDR3 coding sequence is TGTGCCAGCACCCGGGACAGGGGAAGGTTAGGCGGGGAGCTGTTTTTT.

The genes are TRBV7-8 and TRBJ2-1; the D gene is possibly TRBD2 (6 bases). The CDR3 has 14 amino acids. Germline lookup yields CDR1 SGHVS and CDR2 FQNEAQ. The ends were cut back, 1 base at V and 8 bases at J, with 12 bases in the middle. CDR3 residues: CASSLGGLLDEQFF. CDR3 bases: TGTGCCAGCAGCTTAGGGGGACTTCTCGATGAGCAGTTCTTC. Looking up the rest from reference TRBV7-8 and TRBJ2-1 gives the full variable domain: GAGVSQSPRYKVAKRGQDVALRCDPISGHVSLFWYQQALGQGPEFLTYFQNEAQLDKSGLPSDRFFAERPEGSVSTLKIQRTQQEDSAVYLCASSLGGLLDEQFFGPGTRLTVL.

This clonotype turned up a few times. This chain joins TRBV28 and TRBJ2-2; perhaps TRBD1 as D (5 bases). This CDR3 is 13 amino acids long. V was shortened by 8 bases and J by 5 bases, with 12 bases between the two germline ends. From germline, CDR1 is MDHEN and CDR2 SYDVKM. The CDR3 protein is CASAQGQTGELFF. CDR3 DNA sequence: TGTGCCAGCGCGCAGGGCCAGACCGGGGAGCTGTTTTTT.